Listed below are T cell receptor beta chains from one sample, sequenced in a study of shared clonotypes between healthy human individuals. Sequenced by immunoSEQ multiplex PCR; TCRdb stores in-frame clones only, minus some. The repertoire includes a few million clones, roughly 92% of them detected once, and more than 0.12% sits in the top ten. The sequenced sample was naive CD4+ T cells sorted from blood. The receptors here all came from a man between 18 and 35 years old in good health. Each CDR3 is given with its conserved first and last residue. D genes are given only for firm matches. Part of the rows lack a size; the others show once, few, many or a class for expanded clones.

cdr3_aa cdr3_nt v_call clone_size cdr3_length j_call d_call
CASSLVEQPRNTGELFF TGTGCCAGCAGCTTAGTCGAACAGCCAAGAAACACCGGGGAGCTGTTTTTT TRBV11-2 . 17 TRBJ2-2 .
CASSEVASGNTDTQYF TGTGCCAGCAGTGAAGTGGCTAGCGGGAACACAGATACGCAGTATTTT TRBV2 . 16 TRBJ2-3 TRBD2
CASSPGLPGHEQYF TGCGCCAGCAGCCCGGGACTACCAGGCCACGAGCAGTACTTC TRBV5-1 . 14 TRBJ2-7 TRBD2
CAWSVQQGETQYF TGTGCCTGGAGTGTACAACAGGGGGAGACCCAGTACTTC TRBV30 . 13 TRBJ2-5 TRBD1
CASSLSGALTDTQYF TGTGCCAGCAGTTTAAGCGGGGCCCTCACAGATACGCAGTATTTT TRBV27 . 15 TRBJ2-3 TRBD2
CASSLGTGVLDTQYF TGTGCCAGCAGCTTAGGAACGGGAGTACTTGATACGCAGTATTTT TRBV7-2 . 15 TRBJ2-3 .
CASSQLIGGGLYNEQFF TGTGCCAGCAGCCAACTCATTGGCGGGGGGCTTTACAATGAGCAGTTCTTC TRBV14 . 17 TRBJ2-1 TRBD2
CASSVGEGLASNEQYF TGTGCCAGCAGCGTAGGGGAGGGTCTAGCGTCGAACGAGCAGTACTTC TRBV9 . 16 TRBJ2-7 TRBD2
CSAWQERGRRNEQFF TGCAGCGCCTGGCAGGAGAGGGGGAGGAGAAATGAGCAGTTCTTC TRBV29-1 . 15 TRBJ2-1 .
CSVAYGGSIDEQFF TGCAGCGTTGCTTACGGCGGGAGTATCGATGAGCAGTTCTTC TRBV29-1 . 14 TRBJ2-1 TRBD2
CASSPGGLADNEQFF TGTGCCAGCAGCCCAGGTGGACTAGCGGACAATGAGCAGTTCTTC TRBV13 . 15 TRBJ2-1 TRBD2
CASSALAGGGAKNIQYF TGTGCCAGCAGCGCTTTAGCGGGAGGGGGAGCCAAAAACATTCAGTACTTC TRBV7-9 . 17 TRBJ2-4 TRBD2
CASSPPSMNTEAFF TGTGCCAGCTCACCACCGTCCATGAACACTGAAGCTTTCTTT TRBV18 . 14 TRBJ1-1 .
CASSLSRSNEKLFF TGTGCCAGCAGCTTATCCAGATCTAATGAAAAACTGTTTTTT TRBV7-9 . 14 TRBJ1-4 .
CASSRQGQGADEQYF TGTGCCAGCTCACGTCAGGGACAGGGGGCTGACGAGCAGTACTTC TRBV18 . 15 TRBJ2-7 TRBD1
CAWRGDRGEKLFF TGTGCCTGGAGGGGGGACAGGGGGGAAAAACTGTTTTTT TRBV30 . 13 TRBJ1-4 TRBD1
CASSLGRAYQETQYF TGCGCCAGCAGCTTGGGCAGGGCGTACCAAGAGACCCAGTACTTC TRBV5-1 . 15 TRBJ2-5 .
CATMGDEQYF TGTGCCACCATGGGGGACGAGCAGTACTTC TRBV7-8 few 10 TRBJ2-7 .
CASSARDSNQPQHF TGTGCCAGCAGTGCTCGGGACAGCAATCAGCCCCAGCATTTT TRBV2 . 14 TRBJ1-5 .
CASSGQLASTDTQYF TGTGCCAGCAGTGGACAGTTGGCTAGCACAGATACGCAGTATTTT TRBV2 . 15 TRBJ2-3 .
CASSFAGGLNTEAFF TGTGCCAGCAGCTTCGCCGGGGGGCTAAACACTGAAGCTTTCTTT TRBV7-9 . 15 TRBJ1-1 .
CASTSGSGSYSYEQYF TGTGCCAGCACCTCCGGGAGCGGGTCGTACTCCTACGAGCAGTACTTC TRBV2 . 16 TRBJ2-7 .
CASSQEGNSVPYGYTF TGTGCCAGCAGCCAAGAGGGTAATTCGGTCCCCTATGGCTACACCTTC TRBV11-1 . 16 TRBJ1-2 .
CASSLAGSLGNSPLHF TGCGCCAGCAGCTTGGCCGGGAGCCTGGGGAATTCACCCCTCCACTTT TRBV5-1 . 16 TRBJ1-6 .
CASMDPGRPQETQYF TGTGCCAGCATGGACCCGGGACGGCCGCAAGAGACCCAGTACTTC TRBV6-5 . 15 TRBJ2-5 .
CASSVFRGGVNGYTF TGTGCCAGCAGTGTTTTCAGGGGAGGGGTGAATGGCTACACCTTC TRBV27 . 15 TRBJ1-2 .
CASSYESGFREQYF TGTGCCAGCAGTTACGAGTCAGGGTTTCGCGAGCAGTACTTC TRBV6-5 . 14 TRBJ2-7 .
CASSETGTSGRVTDTQYF TGTGCCAGCAGTGAAACTGGGACTAGCGGGAGAGTAACAGATACGCAGTATTTT TRBV2 . 18 TRBJ2-3 TRBD2
CASSGQGVGDTQYF TGCGCCAGCAGCGGCCAGGGCGTAGGAGATACGCAGTATTTT TRBV4-3 . 14 TRBJ2-3 .
CASSEAWTKGEAFF TGTGCCAGCAGTGAAGCATGGACAAAGGGGGAAGCTTTCTTT TRBV6-1 once 14 TRBJ1-1 .
CASSQTGRTTDTQYF TGCGCCAGCAGCCAAACAGGACGGACCACAGATACGCAGTATTTT TRBV4-1 . 15 TRBJ2-3 .
CAISESLGRGSPLHF TGTGCCATCAGTGAGTCCCTTGGCAGGGGGTCACCCCTCCACTTT TRBV10-3 . 15 TRBJ1-6 TRBD1
CASSLVYSGANVLTF TGTGCCAGCAGCTTAGTCTACTCTGGGGCCAACGTCCTGACTTTC TRBV7-6 . 15 TRBJ2-6 .
CASSFPYRGPQETQYF TGTGCCAGCAGCTTCCCTTACAGGGGGCCCCAAGAGACCCAGTACTTC TRBV7-6 . 16 TRBJ2-5 TRBD1
CASSPYRETDTQYF TGCGCCAGCAGCCCTTACAGGGAGACAGATACGCAGTATTTT TRBV5-1 . 14 TRBJ2-3 .
CASSLRGRDEAFF TGTGCCAGCAGTTTACGGGGACGGGATGAAGCTTTCTTT TRBV28 . 13 TRBJ1-1 .
CASSRDYSYEQYF TGTGCCAGCAGCCGAGACTACTCCTACGAGCAGTACTTC TRBV5-4 few 13 TRBJ2-7 .
CASTNGQHNQPQHF TGTGCCAGCACAAACGGACAGCATAATCAGCCCCAGCATTTT TRBV6-6 . 14 TRBJ1-5 .
CASSVGRGGPGELFF TGTGCCAGCAGCGTAGGTCGGGGGGGCCCCGGGGAGCTGTTTTTT TRBV9 . 15 TRBJ2-2 TRBD2
CASGRGGRTANEQFF TGTGCCAGCGGTAGAGGTGGCCGTACTGCCAATGAGCAGTTCTTC TRBV11-3 . 15 TRBJ2-1 .
CASSVVRTDTQYF TGTGCCAGCAGCGTCGTAAGGACAGATACGCAGTATTTT TRBV5-4 . 13 TRBJ2-3 .
CASSPRNEQFF TGTGCCAGCTCCCCGAGGAATGAGCAGTTCTTC TRBV21-1 . 11 TRBJ2-1 .
CASSPRQEIGTQYF TGTGCCAGCAGCCCACGCCAGGAAATCGGTACGCAGTATTTT TRBV9 . 14 TRBJ2-3 .
CASSSETGSGNTIYF TGCGCCAGCAGCTCAGAGACAGGCTCTGGAAACACCATATATTTT TRBV5-1 . 15 TRBJ1-3 .
CASSESGLAGNTGELFF TGCGCCAGCAGTGAGTCCGGCCTAGCGGGTAACACCGGGGAGCTGTTTTTT TRBV10-1 . 17 TRBJ2-2 TRBD2
CASSPSGPDTQYF TGTGCCAGCTCACCTAGCGGGCCAGATACGCAGTATTTT TRBV18 . 13 TRBJ2-3 TRBD2
CASSLGLAIDTQYF TGTGCCAGCAGCTTAGGACTAGCGATAGATACGCAGTATTTT TRBV7-8 once 14 TRBJ2-3 TRBD2
CAWSIRTEAFF TGTGCCTGGAGTATCAGGACTGAAGCTTTCTTT TRBV30 . 11 TRBJ1-1 .
CAISAEDSNQPQYF TGTGCCATCAGTGCGGAGGATAGCAATCAGCCCCAGTATTTT TRBV10-3 . 14 TRBJ2-3 .
CASSVVSGKNNEQFF TGTGCCAGCAGCGTAGTTAGCGGGAAAAACAATGAGCAGTTCTTC TRBV9 . 15 TRBJ2-1 TRBD2
CASSSMAVGNTIYF TGTGCCAGCAGCTCCATGGCGGTTGGAAACACCATATATTTT TRBV7-9 once 14 TRBJ1-3 .
CATRASGYTGELFF TGTGCCACTAGGGCTAGCGGGTACACCGGGGAGCTGTTTTTT TRBV6-1 . 14 TRBJ2-2 TRBD2
CATSRTGTGSYEQYF TGTGCCACCAGCAGAACCGGGACTGGGTCCTACGAGCAGTACTTC TRBV15 once 15 TRBJ2-7 .
CASSFSSSDEQYF TGCGCCAGCAGCTTCTCTAGCAGCGACGAGCAGTACTTC TRBV5-1 . 13 TRBJ2-7 .
CARPRGTEDSPLHF TGCGCCAGACCTCGGGGGACAGAGGATTCACCCCTCCACTTT TRBV10-1 once 14 TRBJ1-6 TRBD1
CASSEAGIQETQYF TGTGCCAGCAGTGAAGCGGGGATCCAAGAGACCCAGTACTTC TRBV6-1 . 14 TRBJ2-5 .
CASSPQGGYGYTF TGTGCCAGCAGCCCCCAGGGTGGTTATGGCTACACCTTC TRBV7-2 . 13 TRBJ1-2 .
CASSHLRGDSYEQYF TGCGCCAGCAGCCACCTGCGGGGGGACTCCTACGAGCAGTACTTC TRBV4-3 . 15 TRBJ2-7 TRBD2
CASSFREQGGTEAFF TGTGCCAGCAGCTTTCGGGAACAGGGAGGTACTGAAGCTTTCTTT TRBV7-2 . 15 TRBJ1-1 .